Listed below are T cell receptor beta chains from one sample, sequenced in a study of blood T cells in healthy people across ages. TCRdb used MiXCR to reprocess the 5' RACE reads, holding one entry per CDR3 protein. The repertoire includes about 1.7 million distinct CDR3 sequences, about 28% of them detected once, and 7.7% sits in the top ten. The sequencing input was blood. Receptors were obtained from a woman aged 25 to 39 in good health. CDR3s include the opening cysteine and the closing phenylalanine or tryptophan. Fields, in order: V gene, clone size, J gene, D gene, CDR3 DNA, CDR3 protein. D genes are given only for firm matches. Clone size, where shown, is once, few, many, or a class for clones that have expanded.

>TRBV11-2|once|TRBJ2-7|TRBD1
TGTGCCAGCAGCTTCCCCCCGACAGGGACCTACGAGCAGTACTTC
CASSFPPTGTYEQYF
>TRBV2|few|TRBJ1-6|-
TGTGCCGGCAGTCGCAAGGGGAATAATTCACCCCTCCACTTT
CAGSRKGNNSPLHF
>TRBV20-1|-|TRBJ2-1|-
TGCAGTGCTACTGAGACTTCCGTCGTAAGTGAGCAGTTCTTC
CSATETSVVSEQFF
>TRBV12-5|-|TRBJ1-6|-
TGTGCTAGTGGTTTGTCTGGAGACAATTCACCCCTCCACTTT
CASGLSGDNSPLHF
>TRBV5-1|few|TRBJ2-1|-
TGCGCCAGCAGCTTAGGGGGGTCCGGCAATGAGCAGTTCTTC
CASSLGGSGNEQFF
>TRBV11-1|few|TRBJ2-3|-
TGTGCCAGCAGCTTATTTTCACCTAGCACAGATACGCAGTATTTT
CASSLFSPSTDTQYF
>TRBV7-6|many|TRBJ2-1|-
TGTGCCAGCAGCTTTCCCCGAGGGGATGAGCAGTTCTTC
CASSFPRGDEQFF
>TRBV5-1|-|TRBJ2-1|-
TGCGCCAGCAGCTTGGACGTCAGGGCGAATGAGCAGTTCTTC
CASSLDVRANEQFF
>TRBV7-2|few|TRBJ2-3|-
TGTGCCAGCACCCGGGGCAGAGAGGCAGATACGCAGTATTTT
CASTRGREADTQYF
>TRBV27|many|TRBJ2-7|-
TGTGCCAGCAGTATCGACAGGAATCGGTACGAGCAGTACTTC
CASSIDRNRYEQYF
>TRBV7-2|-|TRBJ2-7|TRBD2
TGTGCCAGCAGCAAAAGGGGGGCTAGCGGGGACTCCTACGAGCAGTACTTT
CASSKRGASGDSYEQYF
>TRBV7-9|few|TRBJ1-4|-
TGTGCCAGCAGCTCGACGGCACCCGGCGATGAAAAACTGTTTTTT
CASSSTAPGDEKLFF
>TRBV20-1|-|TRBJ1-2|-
TGCAGTGCTAGAGACGGTGGGACTTCTAACTATGGCTACACCTTC
CSARDGGTSNYGYTF
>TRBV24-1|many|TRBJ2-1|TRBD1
TGTGCCACCAGTGATTCTCGCCGACAGGGAAATGAGCAGTTCTTC
CATSDSRRQGNEQFF
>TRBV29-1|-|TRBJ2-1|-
TGCAGCGTTGAATTAGCGGTTAGCTCCTACAATGAGCAGTTCTTC
CSVELAVSSYNEQFF
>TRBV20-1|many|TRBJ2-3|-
TGCAGTGCCCCCCGTAAGGCATCGGATACGCAGTATTTT
CSAPRKASDTQYF
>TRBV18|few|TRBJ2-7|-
TGTGCCAGCTCACCACCGGCCAGGGTCCACGAGCAGTACTTC
CASSPPARVHEQYF
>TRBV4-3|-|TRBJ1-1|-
TGCGCCAGCAGCCAGACCGGGGTGAACACTGAAGCTTTCTTT
CASSQTGVNTEAFF
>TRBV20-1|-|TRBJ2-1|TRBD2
TGCAGTGCTATACCCATGACTAGCGGGGCCGCCTACAATGAGCAGTTCTTC
CSAIPMTSGAAYNEQFF
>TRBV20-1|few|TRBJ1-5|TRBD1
TGCAGTGCTAGAGATGGAAGACAGGGGATCAATCAGCCCCAGCATTTT
CSARDGRQGINQPQHF
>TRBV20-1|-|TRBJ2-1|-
TGCAGTGCTAGAGATACACGGGGGATGAGCTCCTACAATGAGCAGTTCTTC
CSARDTRGMSSYNEQFF
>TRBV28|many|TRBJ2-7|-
TGTGCCAGCAGCTTATCCCCGGGAACCTACGAGCAGTACTTC
CASSLSPGTYEQYF
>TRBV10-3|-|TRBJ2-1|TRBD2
TGTGGCACCAGGGGACTAGCGTCCTACAATGAGCAGTTCTTC
CGTRGLASYNEQFF
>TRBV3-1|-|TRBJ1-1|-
TGTGCCAGCAGCCCGGGAAGCAAGAACACTGAAGCTTTCTTT
CASSPGSKNTEAFF
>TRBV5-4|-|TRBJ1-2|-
TGTGCCAGCAGTACGGGCGGTGTTGACTATGGCTACACCTTC
CASSTGGVDYGYTF